Shown below are 2 T cell receptor beta chains from a single sample sequenced in a study of T cell clones after liver transplantation. The data were produced by immunoSEQ multiplex PCR, yet TCRdb's version contains in-frame clones alone and is incomplete. The sample records 50,000 to 55,000 clones, 70% to 75% being singletons. The sample was CD4+ T cells from blood, taken more than 52 months after liver transplant. The receptors here all came from a human patient who received a liver transplant. Certain T cells may be donor cells from the graft.

This chain links TRBV16 with TRBJ2-7; TRBD1 matches at 7 bases. CDR1 KGHSY and CDR2 FQNENV come from the germline V gene. The CDR3 spans 13 residues. The V segment lost 0 bases and the J segment 5 bases; nucleotides outside the gene matches: 1. This chain's CDR3 is CASSQSTGNEQYF. The DNA of the CDR3 is TGTGCCAGCAGCCAATCGACAGGGAACGAGCAGTACTTC.

This chain joins TRBV30 and TRBJ1-5; unclear D gene. V lost 1 base and J lost 1, with 8 bases in between. Germline CDR1 and CDR2: GTSNPN and SVGIG (reference sequence). The CDR3 spans 14 residues. CDR3 protein: CAWSGIPSNQPQHF. CDR3 bases: TGTGCCTGGAGTGGTATTCCCAGCAATCAGCCCCAGCATTTT.